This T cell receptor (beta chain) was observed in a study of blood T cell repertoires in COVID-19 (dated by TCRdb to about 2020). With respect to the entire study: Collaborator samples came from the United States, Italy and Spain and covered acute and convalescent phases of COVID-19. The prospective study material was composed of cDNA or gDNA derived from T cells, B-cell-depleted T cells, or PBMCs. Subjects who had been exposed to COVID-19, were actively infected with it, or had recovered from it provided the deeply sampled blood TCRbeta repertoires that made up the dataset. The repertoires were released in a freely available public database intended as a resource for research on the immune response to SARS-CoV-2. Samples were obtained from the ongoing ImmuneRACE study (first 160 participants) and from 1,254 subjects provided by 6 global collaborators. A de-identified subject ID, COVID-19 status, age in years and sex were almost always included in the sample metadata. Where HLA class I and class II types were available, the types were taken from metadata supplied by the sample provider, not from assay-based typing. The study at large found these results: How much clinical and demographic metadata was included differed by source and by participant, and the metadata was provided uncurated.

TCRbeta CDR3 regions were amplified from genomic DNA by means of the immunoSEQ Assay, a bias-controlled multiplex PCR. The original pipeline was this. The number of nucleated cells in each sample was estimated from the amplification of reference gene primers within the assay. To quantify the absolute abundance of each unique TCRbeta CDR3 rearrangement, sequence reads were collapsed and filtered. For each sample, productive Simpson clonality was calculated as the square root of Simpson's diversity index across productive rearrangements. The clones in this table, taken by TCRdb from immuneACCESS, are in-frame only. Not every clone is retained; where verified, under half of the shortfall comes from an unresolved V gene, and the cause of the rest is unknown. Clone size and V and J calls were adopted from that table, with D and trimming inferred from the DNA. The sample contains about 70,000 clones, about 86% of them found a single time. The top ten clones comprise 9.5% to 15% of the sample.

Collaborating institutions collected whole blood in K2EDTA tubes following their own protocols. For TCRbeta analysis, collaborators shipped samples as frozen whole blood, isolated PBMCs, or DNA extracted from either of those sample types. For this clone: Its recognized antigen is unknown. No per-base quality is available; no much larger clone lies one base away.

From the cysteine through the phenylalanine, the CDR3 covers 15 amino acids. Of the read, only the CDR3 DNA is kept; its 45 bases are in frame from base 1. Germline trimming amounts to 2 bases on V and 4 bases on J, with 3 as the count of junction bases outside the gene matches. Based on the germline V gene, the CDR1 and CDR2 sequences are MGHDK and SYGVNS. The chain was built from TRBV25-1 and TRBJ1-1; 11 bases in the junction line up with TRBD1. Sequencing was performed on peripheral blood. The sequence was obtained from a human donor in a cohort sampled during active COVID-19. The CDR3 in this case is CASSEPGTGGTEAFF. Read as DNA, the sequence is TGTGCCAGCAGTGAACCCGGGACAGGGGGCACTGAAGCTTTCTTT.